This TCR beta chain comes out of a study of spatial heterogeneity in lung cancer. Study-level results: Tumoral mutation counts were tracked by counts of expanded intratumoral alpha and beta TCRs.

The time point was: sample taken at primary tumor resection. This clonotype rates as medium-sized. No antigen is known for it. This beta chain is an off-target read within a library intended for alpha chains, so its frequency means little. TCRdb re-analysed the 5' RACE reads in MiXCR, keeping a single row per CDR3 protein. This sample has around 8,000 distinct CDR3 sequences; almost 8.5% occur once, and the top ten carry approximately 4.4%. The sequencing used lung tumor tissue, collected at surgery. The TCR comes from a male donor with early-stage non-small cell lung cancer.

CDR3 in amino acids: CASQQGTTDEQFF. In nucleotides, the CDR3 is TGTGCCAGTCAACAGGGTACTACCGATGAGCAGTTCTTC. V usage is TRBV3-1 and J usage is TRBJ2-1; a weak D match, TRBD1 (6 bases). Germline V lookup: CDR1 LGHDT, CDR2 YNNKEL (reference sequence). The CDR3 length is 13 residues. Trimming removed 9 bases at V and 8 bases at J, with 17 bases between.